This T cell receptor beta chain was recovered during a study of shared clonotypes between healthy human individuals. At deep level, the assay was performed. Here immunoSEQ multiplex PCR was the method, and the copy in TCRdb shows in-frame clones only, minus some. The sample lists more than 1.2 million clones, about 98.5% occurring once. In the case of this clone: No antigen is known for it.

Study-wide findings and caveats: Deeper or shallower sequencing was expected to change how clonotypes are shared among donors.

The TCR was taken from a man aged 30-40 years in good health. The specimen was naive CD4+ T cells sorted from blood. Subset of the sample: CD45RA+ positively selected.

The CDR3 reads CASQRRPSSSYEQYF. In DNA, the CDR3 is TGTGCCAGCCAAAGGCGTCCCTCGTCTTCCTACGAGCAGTACTTC. This chain connects TRBV28 to TRBJ2-7; D call uncertain. V was trimmed by 8 bases and J by 1 base, leaving 18 bases between them. Germline CDR1 and CDR2: MDHEN and SYDVKM. The CDR3 is 15 amino acids. The full variable domain, with the rest looked up from reference TRBV28 and TRBJ2-7, is DVKVTQSSRYLVKRTGEKVFLECVQDMDHENMFWYRQDPGLGLRLIYFSYDVKMKEKGDIPEGYSVSREKKERFSLILESASTNQTSMYLCASQRRPSSSYEQYFGPGTRLTVT.